This is a list of T cell receptor beta chains from one sample in a study of identical twins. Each CDR3 protein is one row after TCRdb ran MiXCR on the 5' RACE reads. The repertoire has 1,800,000 or so distinct CDR3 sequences, about 32% of them found once; the top ten carry approximately 0.25%. Sequences were obtained from cord blood. These receptors all come from a newborn girl in good health. CDR3s leave out the opening cysteine and the closing phenylalanine or tryptophan.

J,V,CDR3
TRBJ1-5,TRBV7-9,ASSLTGVGQPQH
TRBJ1-6,TRBV6-1,ASSVGITGNSPLH
TRBJ1-6,TRBV2,ASGLDGLNSPLH
-,TRBV20-1,SASLGTVGDEQY
TRBJ2-7,TRBV29-1,SVSEVSYEQY
-,TRBV29-1,SVEYRDSAYNEQY
TRBJ2-1,TRBV24-1,ATSDEGRGYNEQF
TRBJ2-1,TRBV9,ASSVADRRGTESYNEQF
TRBJ2-5,TRBV5-1,ASSLWVQQETQY
TRBJ2-3,TRBV27,AGSFSGTDTQY
TRBJ2-1,TRBV5-1,ASSSTGGTTHNEQF
TRBJ2-1,TRBV18,ASSIGLESNEQF
TRBJ2-3,TRBV7-2,ASSFSPSGRGADTQY
TRBJ1-1,TRBV28,ASSPAGQMNTEAF
TRBJ2-1,TRBV11-2,ASSSLGSSGGRLYNEQF
TRBJ2-3,TRBV28,ASSLESADTQY
-,TRBV15,ATSRDLLSGSYEQY
TRBJ1-2,TRBV29-1,SVELGEDYGYT
-,TRBV4-1,ASSQALYRETQY
TRBJ2-2,TRBV10-3,AIQRGANTGELF
TRBJ2-3,TRBV6-5,ASSYSLLPFTDTQY
TRBJ2-3,TRBV6-5,ASSYGTPGLAVFTDTQY
TRBJ2-6,TRBV19,ASNPTASGANVLT
-,TRBV7-2,ASSRIRDYKTQY
TRBJ1-6,TRBV2,ASSEEVAGTPLH
TRBJ2-1,TRBV29-1,SVGGRNEQF
TRBJ2-3,TRBV5-1,ASSLLLGGRDTQY
TRBJ2-7,TRBV12-3/TRBV12-4,ASSLSQGLGEQY
TRBJ2-7,TRBV10-3,AISESGTVPYEQY
TRBJ1-4,TRBV25-1,ASSEWGQVEKLF
TRBJ2-4,TRBV6-2/TRBV6-3,ASSSSGSVREQY
TRBJ2-3,TRBV20-1,SARGIDGLAGGTDTQY
TRBJ2-5,TRBV11-2,ASSFVAGGQETQY
TRBJ1-4,TRBV3-1,ASSQGVGTNEKLF
-,TRBV7-9,ASSLPGLVYNEQY
TRBJ2-3,TRBV4-1,ASSQRGKDTQY
TRBJ2-1,TRBV6-1,TSSHIPPGGNEQF
TRBJ1-1,TRBV5-1,ASTKQGMNTEAF
-,TRBV28,STQYGTQY
TRBJ2-4,TRBV20-1,SAIGYAVGKNIQY
TRBJ2-1,TRBV4-1,ASSPNPSGNRAYNEQF
TRBJ2-1,TRBV7-2,ASSLVRTNNEQF
TRBJ2-7,TRBV4-2,ASSPYGTDSYEQY
TRBJ2-7,TRBV7-2,ASSSMGPLNYEQY
TRBJ1-5,TRBV2,ASSDPGRNQPQH
TRBJ2-1,TRBV27,ASSTLLAGPNNEQF